These 18 T cell receptor beta chains were all obtained from the same sample, sequenced in a study of cytomegalovirus exposure and HLA in healthy donors. The PCR employed 60 Vbeta primers together with 13 Jbeta primers. The repertoire was sequenced with immunoSEQ multiplex PCR; TCRdb's copy has only in-frame clones and lacks some. The sample records approximately 91,000 clones, more than 75% being singletons. Sequenced: PBMCs. All receptors come from a human donor in good health.

V is TRBV29-1 and J is TRBJ1-1, with 8 bases fitting TRBD1. Germline CDR1 reads SQVTM; CDR2 reads ANQGSEA. Trimming took 1 base from V and 3 from J; bases not matched to a gene: 4. CDR3 length equals 14 residues. The CDR3 spells CSVEAGGFDTEAFF. The CDR3 bases are TGCAGCGTTGAAGCAGGGGGCTTCGACACTGAAGCTTTCTTT.

This clone appeared a few times. The V call is TRBV9, the J call TRBJ2-5; TRBD2 matches 9 bases. V was pared by 4 bases and J by 5 bases, with 9 bases of the junction left unmatched. The CDR3 has 15 amino acids. Germline V gives CDR1 SGDLS, CDR2 YYNGEE. CDR3 loop: CASSLLGTSIETQYF. The CDR3 DNA reads TGTGCCAGCAGCCTCCTTGGGACTAGCATTGAGACCCAGTACTTC.

The chain links TRBV5-4 to TRBJ2-5; TRBD1 might be the D (6 bases). Germline V gene data show CDR1 as SGHNT and CDR2 as YYREEE (reference sequence). The V and J ends lost 3 bases and 11 bases respectively, with 23 bases between them. There are 15 residues in the CDR3. The CDR3 DNA reads TGTGCCAGCAGCTCCTACAGGGCGCCCCTGGGAGAGCAGTACTTC. Encoded protein: CASSSYRAPLGEQYF.

This rearrangement joins TRBV7-2 to TRBJ2-7; TRBD1 is a possible D gene (6 bases). With 5 bases removed from V and 5 bases from J, the gap between germline ends came to 13 bases. Germline CDR1 SGHTA, CDR2 FQGNSA. The CDR3 consists of 13 residues. CDR3: CASSGHRVNEQYF. CDR3 nucleotides: TGTGCCAGCAGCGGACACAGGGTTAACGAGCAGTACTTC. The variable domain in full, with the rest retrieved from reference TRBV7-2 and TRBJ2-7, is GAGVSQSPSNKVTEKGKDVELRCDPISGHTALYWYRQSLGQGLEFLIYFQGNSAPDKSGLPSDRFSAERTGGSVSTLTIQRTQQEDSAVYLCASSGHRVNEQYFGPGTRLTVT.

The chain carries TRBV21-1 and TRBJ2-7; the table's D gene call, TRBD2, was not cross checked with the DNA. TRBV21-1 is a listed pseudogene. CDR3 length: 16 amino acids. CDR3 DNA: TGTGCCAGCATAACCCCTCGCGGGAGGCCGACCTGGGAGCAGTACTTC. Translation: CASITPRGRPTWEQYF.

This clone was observed a single time. The chain uses TRBV15 and TRBJ1-1, with D perhaps matching TRBD1 (6 bases). Trimming cost V 5 bases and J 1 base, with 8 bases left between them. Per germline, CDR1 LNHNV and CDR2 YYDKDF (reference sequence). The CDR3 totals 13 residues. The CDR3 here is CATSGQRNTEAFF. CDR3 DNA: TGTGCCACCAGCGGACAGAGGAACACTGAAGCTTTCTTT.

V gene TRBV7-8 combines with J gene TRBJ2-5; no definite D call. V lost 0 bases and J lost 6, with 5 bases in between. The length of the CDR3 is 12 residues. From germline, CDR1 is SGHVS and CDR2 FQNEAQ. CDR3 sequence: CASSLAHQTQYF. In DNA, the CDR3 is TGTGCCAGCAGCTTAGCACACCAGACCCAGTACTTC. Looking up the rest from reference TRBV7-8 and TRBJ2-5 gives the full variable domain: GAGVSQSPRYKVAKRGQDVALRCDPISGHVSLFWYQQALGQGPEFLTYFQNEAQLDKSGLPSDRFFAERPEGSVSTLKIQRTQQEDSAVYLCASSLAHQTQYFGPGTRLLVL.

The V and J genes are TRBV29-1 and TRBJ2-3, with D unclear. The CDR3 has 11 amino acids. V dropped 6 bases and J dropped 2 bases, with 6 bases sitting between them. The germline V gene has CDR1 SQVTM and CDR2 ANQGSEA. CDR3 coding DNA: TGCAGCGTGCGGTACACAGATACGCAGTATTTT. Translation gives CSVRYTDTQYF.

The rearrangement joins TRBV27 to TRBJ2-7, with D maybe TRBD2 (6 bases). Trimming took 11 bases from V and 0 from J, leaving 11 bases between them. In germline, CDR1 is MNHEY, CDR2 SMNVEV (reference sequence). This CDR3 spans 12 amino acids. DNA for the CDR3: TGTGCCGGAAGGGACTGCTCCTACGAGCAGTACTTC. This encodes CAGRDCSYEQYF.

The chain employs TRBV5-8 and TRBJ2-1, with 11 bases identical to TRBD2. Germline V gene sequence: CDR1 SGHTS, CDR2 YDEGEE. The ends lost 4 bases at V and 0 bases at J; junction bases unmatched: 15. The CDR3 length is 20 residues. The CDR3 sequence is CASSPRLGTSGGSSYNEQFF. The CDR3 DNA follows: TGTGCCAGCAGCCCCCGATTAGGGACTAGCGGAGGAAGCTCCTACAATGAGCAGTTCTTC.

V and J are TRBV11-2 and TRBJ2-2, with D possibly TRBD2 on 6 matching bases. Deletions cut 5 bases from V and 3 bases from J, with 16 bases between. Germline V gene data show CDR1 as SGHAT and CDR2 as FQNNGV. The CDR3 covers 16 residues. The CDR3: CASSPLPRRDTGELFF. CDR3 coding DNA: TGTGCCAGCAGCCCTCTCCCCCGGAGGGACACCGGGGAGCTGTTTTTT.

This chain connects TRBV5-1 to TRBJ2-7, with D perhaps matching TRBD1 (6 bases). The CDR3 has 12 amino acids. V was pared by 4 bases and J by 4 bases, with 9 bases between. CDR1 is SGHRS and CDR2 is YFSETQ in the germline V gene. The chain's CDR3 is CASSITGYEQYF. The CDR3 nucleotides are TGCGCCAGCAGCATCACAGGGTACGAGCAGTACTTC.

This chain links TRBV2 with TRBJ2-4; the match to TRBD1 covers 7 bases. The CDR3 has 17 amino acids. The V gene's germline CDR1 is SNHLY and CDR2 FYNNEI. The V and J ends lost 8 bases and 1 base, in that order; junction bases with no gene match: 14. CDR3 DNA: TGTGCCAGCCTCCGGGACAGTCAAGAGGGGGCCAAAAACATTCAGTACTTC. Translated, it gives CASLRDSQEGAKNIQYF.

The chain uses TRBV4-2 and TRBJ2-5, with D possibly matching TRBD1 (6 bases). V was trimmed by 2 bases and J by 5 bases, leaving 12 bases between them. The CDR3 sequence is 14 residues long. CDR1 is LGHNA and CDR2 is YNFKEQ in the germline V gene. The CDR3 nucleotides read TGTGCCAGCAGCCAATCCAGGGGATCCGAGACCCAGTACTTC. It yields the protein CASSQSRGSETQYF.

This clone occurred a few times. The gene calls are TRBV28 and TRBJ2-1, with no clear D. The V and J ends lost 6 bases and 4 bases respectively, with 16 bases between them. The V gene's germline CDR1 is MDHEN and CDR2 SYDVKM. The CDR3 is 15 residues long. The CDR3 DNA reads TGTGCCAGCAGGGAGTACCCTACCGGGTACAATGAGCAGTTCTTC. It is translated as CASREYPTGYNEQFF.

The chain uses TRBV27 and TRBJ1-2; TRBD1 matches at 10 bases. Losses at the gene ends were 7 bases for V and 2 bases for J; bases not matched to a gene: 7. The CDR3 covers 15 residues. Germline V gene sequence: CDR1 MNHEY, CDR2 SMNVEV (reference sequence). The chain's CDR3 is CASTSRQGANYGYTF. Written as DNA, the CDR3 is TGTGCCAGCACCTCCCGACAGGGGGCGAACTATGGCTACACCTTC.

The genes are TRBV11-2 and TRBJ2-3, with 11 bases fitting TRBD2. The V and J ends lost 5 bases and 5 bases, in that order; junction bases with no gene match: 3. The germline gives CDR1 SGHAT, CDR2 FQNNGV. The CDR3 contains 14 residues. In nucleotides, the CDR3 is TGTGCCAGCAGCGGAACTAGCGGGGGAGATACGCAGTATTTT. Translation: CASSGTSGGDTQYF.

The chain couples TRBV5-1 to TRBJ2-7; 8 bases are shared with TRBD1. The CDR3 is 16 residues long. V trimming: 4 bases; J trimming: 2 bases; junction bases outside the gene matches: 11. Germline loops: CDR1 SGHRS, CDR2 YFSETQ. The CDR3 region has the DNA TGCGCCAGCAGCCCTGTATTGACAGGGGCAACCTACGAGCAGTACTTC. It translates to CASSPVLTGATYEQYF.